Listed here are 3 T cell receptor beta chains from one sample, sequenced in a study of breast tumors, draining lymph nodes, adjacent tissues. Breast cancer patients provided tissue from their axillary draining lymph nodes. Each CDR3 protein gets one entry after TCRdb re-called the multiplex PCR reads with MiXCR. Of around 230,000 distinct CDR3 sequences listed, roughly a third are singletons. What was sequenced was axillary lymph node tissue. The receptors were gathered from a female donor with breast cancer. Some clones in this sample may be carry-over from other donors' samples.

This clonotype was counted many times. The CDR3 reads CASSTGTGGIDQPQHF. CDR3 sequence (DNA): TGTGCCAGCAGCACCGGGACAGGGGGCATCGATCAGCCCCAGCATTTT. This chain joins TRBV2 and TRBJ1-5; TRBD1 aligns across 12 bases. The CDR3 consists of 16 residues. V lost 6 bases and J lost 5; bases outside the gene matches: 8. CDR1 SNHLY and CDR2 FYNNEI come from the germline V gene.

This clonotype appeared many times. The rearrangement uses TRBV9 and TRBJ2-1; 7 nucleotides agree with TRBD2. Germline V gene sequence: CDR1 SGDLS, CDR2 YYNGEE. This CDR3 has 15 residues. J gave up 8 bases and V 0 bases, and 8 bases lay outside the gene matches. The CDR3: CASSVGLAPSDEQFF. CDR3 bases: TGTGCCAGCAGCGTAGGACTAGCCCCCAGCGATGAGCAGTTCTTC. Full variable domain (rest looked up from reference TRBV9 and TRBJ2-1): DSGVTQTPKHLITATGQRVTLRCSPRSGDLSVYWYQQSLDQGLQFLIQYYNGEERAKGNILERFSAQQFPDLHSELNLSSLELGDSALYFCASSVGLAPSDEQFFGPGTRLTVL.

This clonotype was seen at least ten times. This chain joins TRBV29-1 and TRBJ1-5; tentative D call: TRBD1 (6 bases). V was shortened by 0 bases and J by 5 bases, with 14 bases between the two germline ends. Germline V CDR1 and CDR2: SQVTM, ANQGSEA. CDR3 size: 15 residues. CDR3 region: CSVEESGGPDQPQHF. The CDR3 region has the DNA TGCAGCGTTGAAGAATCTGGGGGGCCGGATCAGCCCCAGCATTTT.